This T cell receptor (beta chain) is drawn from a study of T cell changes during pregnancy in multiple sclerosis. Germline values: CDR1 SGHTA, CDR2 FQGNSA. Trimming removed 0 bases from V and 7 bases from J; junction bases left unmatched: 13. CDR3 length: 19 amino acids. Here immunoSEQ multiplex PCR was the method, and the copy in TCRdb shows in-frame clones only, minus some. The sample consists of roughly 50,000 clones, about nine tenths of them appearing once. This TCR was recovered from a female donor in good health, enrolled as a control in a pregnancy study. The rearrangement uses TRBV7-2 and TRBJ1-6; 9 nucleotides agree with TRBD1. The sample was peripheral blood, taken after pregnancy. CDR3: CASSLAPSFHRGLNSPLHF. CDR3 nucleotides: TGTGCCAGCAGCTTAGCGCCGTCTTTTCACAGGGGGCTCAATTCACCCCTCCACTTT.